This is a list of T cell receptor beta chains from one sample in a study of cytomegalovirus exposure and HLA in healthy donors. Data came from immunoSEQ multiplex PCR; TCRdb stores just in-frame clones and leaves some out. In the table there are about 160,000 clones, roughly 85% of which are singletons. The sequenced sample was PBMCs. The receptor source for this set is a woman aged 45-65 years in good health and CMV-seronegative. Both conserved end residues are part of each CDR3. A D gene is named only where the DNA matches it firmly. For some rows the clone size is stated as once, few or many, or as a class when expanded; others skip it.

TRBV4-3	once	TRBJ2-5	.	TGCGCCAGCAGCCAACCTGAGAACTTACTCCAAGAGACCCAGTACTTC	CASSQPENLLQETQYF
TRBV9	.	TRBJ2-2	TRBD2	TGTGCCAGCAGCGTAGAGTTGGGGACTACCTACACCGGGGAGCTGTTTTTT	CASSVELGTTYTGELFF
TRBV5-4	few	TRBJ2-1	TRBD2	TGTGCCAGCAGCGCCGGGACTAGCGGGAGGACCGAGCAGTTCTTC	CASSAGTSGRTEQFF
TRBV4-2	.	TRBJ2-5	TRBD2	TGTGCCAGCAGCCAGATGGGACTAGCGGCTCAAGAGACCCAGTACTTC	CASSQMGLAAQETQYF
TRBV9	.	TRBJ1-1	.	TGTGCCAGCAGCGTCGGACACCAGAACACTGAAGCTTTCTTT	CASSVGHQNTEAFF
TRBV28	.	TRBJ1-5	.	TGTGCCAGCAGTTCAAAAGGGCCCGGGACACAAAATCAGCCCCAGCATTTT	CASSSKGPGTQNQPQHF
TRBV28	.	TRBJ1-1	.	TGTGCCAGCAGGGGGGGTTTGAGCGGGAACACTGAAGCTTTCTTT	CASRGGLSGNTEAFF
TRBV27	.	TRBJ1-1	.	TGTGCCAGCAGTTGGGGGGGGTGGACTGAAGCTTTCTTT	CASSWGGWTEAFF
TRBV11-2	.	TRBJ1-2	TRBD1	TGTGCCAGCAGCCTCGGAACAGGGGAGCGCGGCTACACCTTC	CASSLGTGERGYTF
TRBV28	.	TRBJ1-3	TRBD1	TGTGCCAGCATTCCTGCCAACAGGGGATCCGGAAACACCATATATTTT	CASIPANRGSGNTIYF
TRBV6-5	.	TRBJ2-7	.	TGTGCCAGCAGTTACTACCGGGGGATATACGAGCAGTACTTC	CASSYYRGIYEQYF
TRBV7-6	.	TRBJ2-5	TRBD2	TGTGCCAGCAGCTTAAGCGGGGGGAGGGAAGAGACCCAGTACTTC	CASSLSGGREETQYF
TRBV4-2	medium-sized	TRBJ2-7	.	TGTGCCAGCAGCCAAGATTTGGAGTCTTCCTACGAGCAGTACTTC	CASSQDLESSYEQYF
TRBV4-3	once	TRBJ2-3	TRBD2	TGCGCCAGCAGCCAAGATCTCGGACTAGCGGGAGGGAGTAGAGCCGGAGATACGCAGTATTTT	CASSQDLGLAGGSRAGDTQYF
TRBV2	once	TRBJ1-6	.	TGTGCCAGCAGTGAATACGCAGGGAAAAATTCCCCCCTCCACTTT	CASSEYAGKNSPLHF
TRBV4-3	.	TRBJ1-4	.	TGCGCCAGCAGCCAAGATGGCCAGGCTAATGAAAAACTGTTTTTT	CASSQDGQANEKLFF
TRBV20-1	few	TRBJ2-1	TRBD2	TGCAGTGCTATGGGGGGGGATGAGCAGTTCTTC	CSAMGGDEQFF
TRBV19	few	TRBJ1-1	.	TGTGCCAGTAGTATGGTAGGCAGGGCTGAGACTGAAGCTTTCTTT	CASSMVGRAETEAFF
TRBV5-1	.	TRBJ1-1	TRBD1	TGCGCCAGCAGCACACAGGGGGGGAACACTGAAGCTTTCTTT	CASSTQGGNTEAFF
TRBV28	.	TRBJ2-7	.	TGTGCCAGCAGTTTTGGAGGATTTGAGGACGAGCAGTACTTC	CASSFGGFEDEQYF
TRBV5-5	.	TRBJ1-2	.	TGTGCCAGCAGCTTCACGGACAGTACCACAGGCTACACCTTC	CASSFTDSTTGYTF
TRBV27	.	TRBJ2-4	TRBD2	TGTGCCAGCAGTCCTCTATCTAGCGGGTTCCAAGCCAAAAACATTCAGTACTTC	CASSPLSSGFQAKNIQYF
TRBV19	once	TRBJ2-7	TRBD2	TGTGCCAGTAGTATTTGGGCGGGAGGTCCCTACGAGCAGTACTTC	CASSIWAGGPYEQYF
TRBV4-3	.	TRBJ2-1	.	TGCGCCAGCAGCCAACTAGACAGTTACAATGAGCAGTTCTTC	CASSQLDSYNEQFF
TRBV19	.	TRBJ2-7	TRBD1	TGTGCCAGTAGTACCTCACCGGGACAGAACTACGAGCAGTACTTC	CASSTSPGQNYEQYF